These 10 T cell receptor beta chains were sequenced from one sample in a study of graft-versus-host responses after intestinal transplantation. Here immunoSEQ multiplex PCR was the method, and the copy in TCRdb shows in-frame clones only, minus some. The sample yields 90,000 to 150,000 clones, around 96% seen once. These receptors have no known antigen. The specimen was unstimulated CD8+ T cells sorted from spleen or lymph node cells, collected before intestinal transplant. These receptors originate from a human donor who received an intestinal transplant.

The chain joins TRBV27 to TRBJ2-2; perhaps TRBD1 as D (6 bases). Deletions cut 5 bases from V and 1 base from J, with 11 bases between. The CDR3 loop spans 15 amino acids. Germline lookup yields CDR1 MNHEY and CDR2 SMNVEV (reference sequence). The DNA of the CDR3 is TGTGCCAGCAGTATGGACAGAAGGAACACCGGGGAGCTGTTTTTT. Translating it yields CASSMDRRNTGELFF.

The CDR3 nucleotides read TGTGCATCAACGGGGGGACTCTCCTACGAGCAGTACTTC. Protein: CASTGGLSYEQYF. The rearrangement uses TRBV7-9 and TRBJ2-7; 7 bases agree with TRBD2. The CDR3 consists of 13 residues. From germline, CDR1 is SEHNR and CDR2 FQNEAQ (reference sequence).

The rearrangement links TRBV4-3 to TRBJ2-3, with 8 bases lining up with TRBD2. Per the germline V gene, CDR1 is LGHNA and CDR2 is YSLEER. V trimming: 0 bases; J trimming: 4 bases; junction bases outside the gene matches: 6. The CDR3 extends over 16 amino acids. In DNA form, the CDR3 reads TGCGCCAGCAGCCAAGATCGGGAGGGCCAGGCAGATACGCAGTATTTT. Translated: CASSQDREGQADTQYF.

Points on this clone: Germline is not matched at one junction end, which may reflect a read error. The V gene is TRBV7-7, the J gene TRBJ2-5; D could derive from TRBD1 or TRBD2 (7 bases each). The CDR3 runs 16 residues. Germline CDR1 reads SSHAT; CDR2 reads FNYEAQ (reference sequence). CDR3 DNA: TGTGCTAGCAGCTTAGTTGGGGAAGCGGGACAGGAGACCCAGTACTTC. Amino acid sequence: CASSLVGEAGQETQYF.

The rearrangement joins TRBV7-6 to TRBJ2-2; a possible D gene is TRBD2 (6 bases). The CDR3 consists of 18 residues. Germline CDR1 reads SGHVS; CDR2 reads FNYEAQ. V lost 5 bases and J lost 0, with 19 bases in between. As DNA, the CDR3 is TGTGCCAGCAGCCCACAAAGTGCGGGGCCCTCGAACACCGGGGAGCTGTTTTTT. It yields the protein CASSPQSAGPSNTGELFF.

The chain combines TRBV27 with TRBJ2-7, with 9 positions matching TRBD1. This CDR3 is 14 amino acids long. Germline CDR1 reads MNHEY; CDR2 reads SMNVEV (reference sequence). Trimming removed 5 bases from V and 5 bases from J; junction bases left unmatched: 7. Here the CDR3 DNA reads TGTGCCAGCAGTCCCGAGGACAGGGGTAACGAGCAGTACTTC. It codes for CASSPEDRGNEQYF.

The rearrangement links TRBV18 to TRBJ2-1; a weak D match, TRBD1 (6 bases). V lost 1 base and J lost 4, with 11 bases in between. The germline V gene encodes CDR1 KGHSH and CDR2 LQKENI. CDR3 size: 15 residues. The CDR3 nucleotides are TGTGCCAGCTCACCACAGCAGGGGCCTTACAATGAGCAGTTCTTC. Amino acids: CASSPQQGPYNEQFF.

V usage is TRBV15 and J usage is TRBJ1-2; no definite D call. Trimming stripped 3 bases from V and 2 bases from J, with 7 bases between. Germline-derived CDR1 and CDR2 are LNHNV and YYDKDF (reference sequence). The CDR3 is 13 amino acids. In DNA form, the CDR3 reads TGTGCCACCAGCAGTAGGCAAAACTATGGCTACACCTTC. Amino acids: CATSSRQNYGYTF.

The chain carries TRBV9 and TRBJ2-2; no reliable D call. Deletions cut 2 bases from V and 3 bases from J, with 11 bases between. CDR3 length equals 15 residues. Germline V gives CDR1 SGDLS, CDR2 YYNGEE. CDR3 loop: CASSVNGEDTGELFF. In DNA, the CDR3 is TGTGCCAGCAGCGTTAATGGTGAGGACACCGGGGAGCTGTTTTTT.

The J gene is TRBJ2-7, the V gene TRBV28; TRBD2 aligns across 10 bases. Trimming cost V 5 bases and J 4 bases; bases outside gene matches: 29. The CDR3 has 22 amino acids. The germline V gene encodes CDR1 MDHEN and CDR2 SYDVKM. Written as DNA, the CDR3 is TGTGCCAGCAGTCTCCACAACCCCGTTAGTCCCTTTACTAGCGGGACTTTGTACGAGCAGTACTTC. Translation gives CASSLHNPVSPFTSGTLYEQYF.